These 5 T cell receptor beta chains came from one sample sequenced in a study of blood T cells in healthy people across ages. A second roughly 6 to 12 cycle PCR used barcoded and J-beta primers. TCRdb recomputed calls from the 5' RACE reads with MiXCR, one row per CDR3 protein. This table has about 1.5 million distinct CDR3 sequences, 42% appearing once. The sample was blood. The origin of the receptors is a woman aged 18-29 years in good health.

This clonotype was detected a few times. The chain recombines TRBV12-3 or TRBV12-4 with TRBJ1-1; the D is unclear. Trimming removed 7 bases at V and 1 base at J, with 13 bases between. The CDR3 sequence is 14 residues long. The CDR3 is CASKVSAQNTEAFF. The CDR3 DNA sequence: TGTGCCAGCAAGGTTTCGGCTCAGAACACTGAAGCTTTCTTT.

This clonotype has just one count. The CDR3 DNA sequence: TGTGCCAGCAGTTCCACCGGGACTCTTTTCGGAGCCTACAATGAGCAGTTCTTC. This translates into CASSSTGTLFGAYNEQFF. V gene TRBV6-2 or TRBV6-3 combines with J gene TRBJ2-1, with D perhaps TRBD2 (6 bases). Germline values: CDR1 MNHEY, CDR2 SVGEGT. The ends were cut back, 4 bases at V and 2 bases at J, with 21 bases in the middle. The CDR3 has 18 residues.

This clonotype was observed a single time. The CDR3 sequence: CASSTPGLFNEQFF. CDR3 sequence (DNA): TGTGCCAGCAGCACGCCCGGACTCTTCAATGAGCAGTTCTTC. J is TRBJ2-1 and V is TRBV7-9; tentative D call: TRBD2 (5 bases). Germline-derived CDR1 and CDR2 are SEHNR and FQNEAQ (reference sequence). With 5 bases removed from V and 6 bases from J, the gap between germline ends came to 14 bases. The CDR3 covers 14 residues.

V is TRBV12-3 or TRBV12-4 and J is TRBJ2-7; 11 bases are shared with TRBD2. The trim removed 1 base at V and 9 bases at J, leaving 8 bases unmatched. The CDR3 contains 15 residues. The CDR3 protein is CASSLESLAGVVQYF. The CDR3, as DNA: TGTGCCAGCAGTTTAGAATCACTAGCGGGAGTAGTGCAGTACTTC.

The chain recombines TRBV4-3 with TRBJ2-1; the D gene could be TRBD1 or TRBD2 (5 bases each). The CDR3 is 14 residues long. The V end was cut by 5 bases, the J end by 13 bases, with 21 bases between. Per germline, CDR1 LGHNA and CDR2 YSLEER. DNA of the CDR3: TGCGCCAGCAGCTCCGGGATCTCGGACGGGACCCAGTTCTTC. It yields the protein CASSSGISDGTQFF.